These T cell receptor beta chains were read from a single sample in a study of shared clonotypes between healthy human individuals. Repertoires were generated with immunoSEQ multiplex PCR, while TCRdb's copy carries only in-frame clones and drops some. The table shows 2 million to 2.5 million clones, with approximately 94% occurring only once. Sequenced sample: naive CD4+ T cells sorted from blood. The receptors come from a man younger than 35 in good health. Each CDR3 is given with its conserved first and last residue. The D gene is left open where the match is weak. Some rows mark clone size as missing; the rest say once, few, many or name a class of expanded clone.

V gene: TRBV6-5
D gene: NA
J gene: TRBJ2-7
clone size: NA
CDR3 DNA: TGTGCCAGCAGTTACATAGGATCCGGGATGGCGGGTGAGCAGTACTTC
CDR3 protein: CASSYIGSGMAGEQYF

V gene: TRBV19
D gene: NA
J gene: TRBJ1-2
clone size: NA
CDR3 DNA: TGTGCCAGTACCGTGATAAACGGCTATGGCTACACCTTC
CDR3 protein: CASTVINGYGYTF

V gene: TRBV6-5
D gene: NA
J gene: TRBJ1-5
clone size: NA
CDR3 DNA: TGTGCCAGCACCCCAGCGAGGGGCAATCAGCCCCAGCATTTT
CDR3 protein: CASTPARGNQPQHF

V gene: TRBV5-8
D gene: NA
J gene: TRBJ1-3
clone size: NA
CDR3 DNA: TGTGCCAGCAGCCGATACCAGAAACCCGGGTCCGAGAACACCATATATTTT
CDR3 protein: CASSRYQKPGSENTIYF

V gene: TRBV11-2
D gene: TRBD1
J gene: TRBJ2-3
clone size: NA
CDR3 DNA: TGTGCCAGCAGCTCTTGGGACAGGGGTCCAGATACGCAGTATTTT
CDR3 protein: CASSSWDRGPDTQYF

V gene: TRBV7-2
D gene: NA
J gene: TRBJ2-5
clone size: NA
CDR3 DNA: TGTGCCAGCAGCTTAAAAGAGACCCAGTACTTC
CDR3 protein: CASSLKETQYF

V gene: TRBV19
D gene: NA
J gene: TRBJ1-2
clone size: NA
CDR3 DNA: TGTGCCAGTAGTAAAGACGCGTCCTGGAGATATGGCTACACCTTC
CDR3 protein: CASSKDASWRYGYTF

V gene: TRBV9
D gene: TRBD1
J gene: TRBJ2-1
clone size: NA
CDR3 DNA: TGTGCCAGCAGCGTCTCAGGGGGTCACAATGAGCAGTTCTTC
CDR3 protein: CASSVSGGHNEQFF

V gene: TRBV5-6
D gene: TRBD2
J gene: TRBJ2-7
clone size: NA
CDR3 DNA: TGTGCCAGCAGGCTGACTAGCGGGAGGAGCGAGCAGTACTTC
CDR3 protein: CASRLTSGRSEQYF

V gene: TRBV10-3
D gene: NA
J gene: TRBJ1-4
clone size: NA
CDR3 DNA: TGTGCCATCAGTGAGTCTAACTCCGGGGAAAAACTGTTTTTT
CDR3 protein: CAISESNSGEKLFF

V gene: TRBV9
D gene: NA
J gene: TRBJ2-2
clone size: NA
CDR3 DNA: TGTGCCAGCAGCGCGGGGACGGCCGCGAACACCGGGGAGCTGTTTTTT
CDR3 protein: CASSAGTAANTGELFF

V gene: TRBV13
D gene: TRBD1
J gene: TRBJ2-7
clone size: NA
CDR3 DNA: TGTGCCAGCAGCTTAGACAGGGGCTACGAGCAGTACTTC
CDR3 protein: CASSLDRGYEQYF

V gene: TRBV9
D gene: NA
J gene: TRBJ2-3
clone size: once
CDR3 DNA: TGTGCCAGCAAACCTATCGCAGGGGCCCGAGATACGCAGTATTTT
CDR3 protein: CASKPIAGARDTQYF

V gene: TRBV5-1
D gene: TRBD2
J gene: TRBJ2-5
clone size: NA
CDR3 DNA: TGCGCCAGCAGCCGCGGGACTAGCGGGAGAGAGACCCAGTACTTC
CDR3 protein: CASSRGTSGRETQYF

V gene: TRBV6-6
D gene: TRBD2
J gene: TRBJ2-4
clone size: NA
CDR3 DNA: TGTGCCAGCAGCCCCGGGACTAGCGGGAGTATAGGGTACTTC
CDR3 protein: CASSPGTSGSIGYF

V gene: TRBV6-1
D gene: TRBD1
J gene: TRBJ2-5
clone size: NA
CDR3 DNA: TGTGCCAGCAGTGAAGGATCGGACAGGACACCAGAGACCCAGTACTTC
CDR3 protein: CASSEGSDRTPETQYF

V gene: TRBV6-6
D gene: NA
J gene: TRBJ1-1
clone size: NA
CDR3 DNA: TGTGCCAGCAAGAGCCCCGGAGGGAACACTGAAGCTTTCTTT
CDR3 protein: CASKSPGGNTEAFF

V gene: TRBV5-1
D gene: NA
J gene: TRBJ1-3
clone size: NA
CDR3 DNA: TGCGCCAGCAGCTCTACAGGGTTTGCAGGTACCATATATTTT
CDR3 protein: CASSSTGFAGTIYF

V gene: TRBV2
D gene: TRBD1
J gene: TRBJ1-2
clone size: NA
CDR3 DNA: TGTGCCAGCAGACAGACAGGGGGAGTTGGCTACACCTTC
CDR3 protein: CASRQTGGVGYTF

V gene: TRBV28
D gene: NA
J gene: TRBJ1-2
clone size: NA
CDR3 DNA: TGTGCCAGCAGGACCGAGGGGCGAGCTAACTATGGCTACACCTTC
CDR3 protein: CASRTEGRANYGYTF

V gene: TRBV5-1
D gene: NA
J gene: TRBJ2-3
clone size: NA
CDR3 DNA: TGCGCCAGCACTTTGCTCGGGGATAGCACAGATACGCAGTATTTT
CDR3 protein: CASTLLGDSTDTQYF

V gene: TRBV6-1
D gene: TRBD1
J gene: TRBJ1-1
clone size: NA
CDR3 DNA: TGTGCCAGCAGTGAAGCGCCAGGGGGCTATGAAGCTTTCTTT
CDR3 protein: CASSEAPGGYEAFF

V gene: TRBV4-3
D gene: TRBD1
J gene: TRBJ1-2
clone size: NA
CDR3 DNA: TGCGCCAGCAGCTTCACCGGGACAGGGACCTATGGCTACACCTTC
CDR3 protein: CASSFTGTGTYGYTF

V gene: TRBV6-6
D gene: NA
J gene: TRBJ1-6
clone size: once
CDR3 DNA: TGTGCCAGCAGTTACTTGAGTCTCACCTCACCCCTCCACTTT
CDR3 protein: CASSYLSLTSPLHF

V gene: TRBV28
D gene: NA
J gene: TRBJ1-2
clone size: NA
CDR3 DNA: TGTGCCAGCAGTCCTTCCCCAAATGTCTATGGCTACACCTTC
CDR3 protein: CASSPSPNVYGYTF

V gene: TRBV15
D gene: NA
J gene: TRBJ2-7
clone size: once
CDR3 DNA: TGTGCCACCAGACCCACCACCACCTGGGGGCAGGGGAACTACGAGCAGTACTTC
CDR3 protein: CATRPTTTWGQGNYEQYF

V gene: TRBV7-2
D gene: NA
J gene: TRBJ2-4
clone size: NA
CDR3 DNA: TGTGCCAGCAGTCTGGGGGTGGCCAAAAACATTCAGTACTTC
CDR3 protein: CASSLGVAKNIQYF

V gene: TRBV27
D gene: NA
J gene: TRBJ1-1
clone size: NA
CDR3 DNA: TGTGCCAGCAGTCAATCTCCCGCCAGGAACACTGAAGCTTTCTTT
CDR3 protein: CASSQSPARNTEAFF

V gene: TRBV6-5
D gene: NA
J gene: TRBJ1-5
clone size: NA
CDR3 DNA: TGTGCCAGCAGCTTGGTCCCCGGCGATCAGCCCCAGCATTTT
CDR3 protein: CASSLVPGDQPQHF